The entry below gives a single T cell receptor (beta chain) sequence along with its context. This CDR3 has 17 residues. V lost 1 base, J lost 3 bases, and 19 bases lay in between. The germline CDR1 and CDR2 sequences are SGHDN and FVKESK. Original processing methods: Reference gene primers were amplified, and this amplification served to estimate nucleated cell counts. Profiled with immunoSEQ multiplex PCR; TCRdb holds only in-frame clones, not every one. V, J and clone size reflect that table, while D and trimming were determined from the DNA. The top ten clones hold 2.2% of a sample with 250,000 to 300,000 clones, approximately 86% of them seen once. The entry originates in a study of blood T cell repertoires in COVID-19. Study-wide context: In each case, the material was cDNA or gDNA derived from T cells, B-cell-depleted T cells, or PBMCs.

Sequencing was done on a sample of peripheral blood. The V call is TRBV14, the J call TRBJ2-7; D perhaps matches TRBD1 (5 bases). This TCR was recovered from a woman aged 45-59 years who had recovered from COVID-19. The CDR3 sequence is CASSQGVLQGLFYEQYF. The DNA of the CDR3 is TGTGCCAGCAGCCAAGGGGTGCTCCAGGGTCTGTTCTACGAGCAGTACTTC.